This TCR beta chain emerged from a study of T cells in Graves' hyperthyroidism and ophthalmopathy. This clonotype has a count of ten or more. Its antigen remains unidentified. V shed 4 bases and J shed 1 base, with 10 bases lying between them. This CDR3 has 14 residues. Germline V lookup: CDR1 SGHTA, CDR2 FQGNSA. Amplified TCR beta CDR3 regions derived from RNA transcripts. With the HTBI primer set, the TCR CDR3 went through a first round of RT-PCR. TCRdb recomputed calls from the multiplex PCR reads with MiXCR, one row per CDR3 protein. The sample lists about 760,000 distinct CDR3 sequences, approximately 40% occurring once. The study based diagnoses on clinical symptoms, serum thyroxine and TRAb, thyroid ultrasound and orbital computed tomography. General observations from the study: It was a median about 6 months before onset that the model predicted ophthalmopathy.

Sequencing used blood. V usage is TRBV7-2 and J usage is TRBJ1-1; D unresolved. This TCR was sampled from a woman aged 40 to 49 with Graves' hyperthyroidism. The chain's CDR3 is CASSSVTGNTEAFF. The CDR3 DNA reads as TGTGCCAGCAGCTCCGTGACGGGGAACACTGAAGCTTTCTTT.